The 2 T cell receptor beta chains given below trace back to one sample, sequenced in a study of blood T cell repertoires in COVID-19. The table came from immunoSEQ multiplex PCR; TCRdb's copy has only in-frame clones and leaves some out. The sample has around 100,000 clones, about nine tenths seen once; the top ten hold 0.97%. Sequenced input: peripheral blood. The origin of the receptors is a man in his sixties with acute or convalescent COVID-19.

This chain connects TRBV30 to TRBJ2-1; the match to TRBD2 covers 9 bases. Germline loops: CDR1 GTSNPN, CDR2 SVGIG (reference sequence). The CDR3 has 16 residues. V shed 0 bases and J 10 bases; nucleotides not matched to a gene: 13. The CDR3 reads CAWSVRASGTSAEQFF. The CDR3 DNA follows: TGTGCCTGGAGTGTACGGGCTAGCGGGACCTCGGCGGAGCAGTTCTTC.

J is TRBJ1-5 and V is TRBV6-1; D ambiguous. V dropped 3 bases and J dropped 0 bases, with 3 bases sitting between them. This CDR3 comprises 13 residues. Germline values: CDR1 MNHNS, CDR2 SASEGT. CDR3 in amino acids: CASSDGSNQPQHF. DNA of the CDR3: TGTGCCAGCAGTGACGGTAGCAATCAGCCCCAGCATTTT.